Sequencing of this T cell receptor beta chain was carried out in a study of T cell responses to AZD1222 COVID-19 vaccine. Study-level results: Without day 14 samples, only post-peak T cell repertoires were studied. Females outnumbered males among donors, who were mostly white British; clonal diversity was possibly underestimated. Baseline serology detected seropositivity in only a handful of AZD1222 recipients.

This clone was recorded only once. Its antigen remains unidentified. Using immunoSEQ multiplex PCR, the repertoire was profiled, and TCRdb retains in-frame clones only, with some absent. This sample has about 130,000 clones, with approximately 94% found just once. The V end was cut by 4 bases, the J end by 9 bases, with 10 bases between. The V gene's germline CDR1 is ENHRY and CDR2 SYGVKD. CDR3 length: 12 amino acids. The chain links TRBV10-3 to TRBJ2-1, with D possibly being TRBD2 (5 bases). The sample was peripheral blood, taken on day 0 of AZD1222 vaccination. This clonotype was obtained from an adult in good health. The CDR3 region is CAISASGLEQFF. DNA for the CDR3: TGTGCCATCAGTGCCAGCGGACTTGAGCAGTTCTTC.